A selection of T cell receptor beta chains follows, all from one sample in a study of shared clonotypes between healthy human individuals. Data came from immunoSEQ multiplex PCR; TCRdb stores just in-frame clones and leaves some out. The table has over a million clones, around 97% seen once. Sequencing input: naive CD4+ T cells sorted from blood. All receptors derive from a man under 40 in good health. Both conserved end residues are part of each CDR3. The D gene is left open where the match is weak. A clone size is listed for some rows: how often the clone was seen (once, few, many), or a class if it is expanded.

DNA: TGTGCCAGCAGGAAACTCTCGGACTATCGATATTACTTC
CDR3: CASRKLSDYRYYF
D: -
size: -
V: TRBV6-1
J: TRBJ2-7

DNA: TGTGCCAGCAGTTTCTGGGATACTAGCGGACCTCAAGAGACCCAGTACTTC
CDR3: CASSFWDTSGPQETQYF
D: TRBD2
size: -
V: TRBV2
J: TRBJ2-5

DNA: TGTGCCAGTAGTATAGATCCCCCAGGGAGAGGGATGAACACTGAAGCTTTCTTT
CDR3: CASSIDPPGRGMNTEAFF
D: -
size: -
V: TRBV19
J: TRBJ1-1

DNA: TGCGCCAGCAGCCAAGGCGGGAGCGGGGGGTACCAAGAGACCCAGTACTTC
CDR3: CASSQGGSGGYQETQYF
D: TRBD2
size: once
V: TRBV4-3
J: TRBJ2-5

DNA: TGCGCCAGCAGCCAAGGCCTAGACAGGATCTACGAGCAGTACTTC
CDR3: CASSQGLDRIYEQYF
D: -
size: -
V: TRBV4-3
J: TRBJ2-7

DNA: TGCGCCAGCAGCTCCGGGGTGGGTCAGCCCCAGCATTTT
CDR3: CASSSGVGQPQHF
D: -
size: -
V: TRBV5-1
J: TRBJ1-5

DNA: TGTGCCAGTAGTGTATCCGGGACAGTCGTTTCCTACGAGCAGTACTTC
CDR3: CASSVSGTVVSYEQYF
D: TRBD1
size: -
V: TRBV19
J: TRBJ2-7

DNA: TGTGCCAGTAGTCGGGGACAGGGGAGGGACGAGCAGTACTTC
CDR3: CASSRGQGRDEQYF
D: TRBD1
size: once
V: TRBV19
J: TRBJ2-7

DNA: TGTGCCAGCAGTAGGGACGGGGGCAACTATGGCTACACCTTC
CDR3: CASSRDGGNYGYTF
D: -
size: -
V: TRBV7-9
J: TRBJ1-2

DNA: TGTGCCAGCAGCTCCGGGTCGGGCACTGAAGCTTTCTTT
CDR3: CASSSGSGTEAFF
D: -
size: -
V: TRBV5-4
J: TRBJ1-1

DNA: TGTGCCACCAGCAGAGATCGCCAGTCCGGCAATCAGCCCCAGCATTTT
CDR3: CATSRDRQSGNQPQHF
D: -
size: -
V: TRBV15
J: TRBJ1-5

DNA: TGTGCCAGCTCACCACAATTGGTATCGGCTGAAGCTTTCTTT
CDR3: CASSPQLVSAEAFF
D: -
size: -
V: TRBV18
J: TRBJ1-1

DNA: TGCGCCAGCAGCTTGGAGGGACGGAATAACTATGGCTACACCTTC
CDR3: CASSLEGRNNYGYTF
D: -
size: once
V: TRBV5-1
J: TRBJ1-2

DNA: TGCGCCAGCAGTATCGCGGGAGTGCAGTACTTC
CDR3: CASSIAGVQYF
D: TRBD2
size: -
V: TRBV10-2
J: TRBJ2-7

DNA: TGTGCCAGCAGTGAACGGACTATAGGGTCATCCATGTTAGGTCGGAACAATGAGCAGTTCTTC
CDR3: CASSERTIGSSMLGRNNEQFF
D: -
size: once
V: TRBV6-1
J: TRBJ2-1

DNA: TGTGCCAGCAGCTTAGTTCGGCAGGGGGCCTACGAGCAGTACTTC
CDR3: CASSLVRQGAYEQYF
D: TRBD1
size: -
V: TRBV7-8
J: TRBJ2-7